A single sample gave rise to the 10 T cell receptor beta chains below, sequenced in a study of blood T cell repertoires in COVID-19. Method: immunoSEQ multiplex PCR; TCRdb's copy keeps in-frame clones and lacks some. The sample comprises over 250,000 clones, 90% of which are singletons, and 2.6% rests with the top ten. Sequencing was performed on PBMCs or T cells enriched from blood (not recorded which). These receptors all stem from a man in his 60s who had recovered from COVID-19.

The rearrangement joins TRBV5-1 to TRBJ2-1, with TRBD2 matching over 10 bases. The CDR3 extends over 21 amino acids. Per germline, CDR1 SGHRS and CDR2 YFSETQ. V shed 3 bases and J 7 bases; nucleotides not matched to a gene: 25. CDR3 in amino acids: CASSSRSASGRAYKIWNEQFF. The CDR3 DNA is TGCGCCAGCAGCTCTAGGTCGGCTAGCGGGAGAGCCTACAAAATTTGGAATGAGCAGTTCTTC.

V usage is TRBV3-1 (or the pseudogene TRBV3-2) and J usage is TRBJ2-1; 8 bases agree with TRBD2. Trimming at V came to 7 bases and at J to 6 bases, leaving 17 bases not matched to a gene. Germline loops: CDR1 LGHDT, CDR2 YNNKEL (reference sequence). The CDR3 is 17 amino acids. The CDR3 spells CASTREWGGREVNEQFF. The CDR3 nucleotides are TGTGCCAGCACCCGGGAGTGGGGCGGGCGGGAGGTCAATGAGCAGTTCTTC.

This chain links TRBV5-1 with TRBJ1-2, with D perhaps matching TRBD1 (5 bases). Germline V CDR1 and CDR2: SGHRS, YFSETQ. The CDR3 has 14 residues. V was clipped by 0 bases and J by 7 bases, with 13 bases between them. CDR3 in DNA: TGCGCCAGCAGCTTGGACAGGCTAGTGGCTGGCTACACCTTC. Its protein is CASSLDRLVAGYTF.

The rearrangement uses TRBV15 and TRBJ1-5; 7 bases are a match to TRBD1. From germline, CDR1 is LNHNV and CDR2 YYDKDF (reference sequence). This CDR3 comprises 19 residues. V lost 4 bases and J lost 4; bases outside the gene matches: 19. Here the CDR3 DNA reads TGTGCCACCAGCACGAGTCAGGGTTACAGGGGACTAGCGAATCAGCCCCAGCATTTT. Translation gives CATSTSQGYRGLANQPQHF. The full variable domain, with the rest looked up from reference TRBV15 and TRBJ1-5, is DAMVIQNPRYQVTQFGKPVTLSCSQTLNHNVMYWYQQKSSQAPKLLFHYYDKDFNNEADTPDNFQSRRPNTSFCFLDIRSPGLGDTAMYLCATSTSQGYRGLANQPQHFGDGTRLSIL.

This clone came up once. V is TRBV7-9 and J is TRBJ2-3, with 11 bases lining up with TRBD2. With V trimmed by 5 bases and J by 5 bases, 6 bases remained unmatched. The germline gives CDR1 SEHNR, CDR2 FQNEAQ (reference sequence). CDR3 length equals 15 residues. CDR3 in DNA: TGTGCCAGCAGCAATAGCGGGAGGGCGAGAGATACGCAGTATTTT. This translates into CASSNSGRARDTQYF.

The gene calls are TRBV10-3 and TRBJ2-3, with 10 bases identical to TRBD2. From germline, CDR1 is ENHRY and CDR2 SYGVKD. The CDR3 is made up of 16 amino acids. The ends lost 11 bases at V and 2 bases at J; junction bases unmatched: 13. The CDR3, as DNA: TGTGCCGCTAGCGGGAGAGGGGGAGAGTTCACAGATACGCAGTATTTT. Its translation: CAASGRGGEFTDTQYF.

In its sample, this clone was seen once. The chain combines TRBV5-6 with TRBJ2-7; D is uncertain. The CDR3 loop spans 13 amino acids. The germline gives CDR1 SGHDT, CDR2 YYEEEE. V gave up 1 base and J gave up 2 bases, with 7 bases separating them. The CDR3 DNA reads TGTGCCAGCAGCTTGCATGGCCCCTACGAGCAGTACTTC. This codes for CASSLHGPYEQYF.

The chain couples TRBV7-2 to TRBJ1-1; D not certain. The CDR3 is made up of 14 amino acids. Between the trimmed V and J ends, which lost 1 base and 0 bases, there was a span of 6 bases. The V gene's germline CDR1 is SGHTA and CDR2 FQGNSA. CDR3 sequence (DNA): TGTGCCAGCAGCTTAGGGCCCATGAACACTGAAGCTTTCTTT. Translated, it gives CASSLGPMNTEAFF.

CDR3 loop: CASSFRETGHATGELFF. The CDR3 region has the DNA TGTGCCAGCAGTTTTAGGGAGACAGGACACGCAACCGGGGAGCTGTTTTTT. The rearrangement uses TRBV27 and TRBJ2-2; possibly TRBD1 for D (6 bases). Germline loops: CDR1 MNHEY, CDR2 SMNVEV (reference sequence). This CDR3 comprises 17 residues. V dropped 3 bases and J dropped 5 bases, with 19 bases sitting between them.

J is TRBJ1-5 and V is TRBV7-8, with 7 bases identical to TRBD1. Germline V gives CDR1 SGHVS, CDR2 FQNEAQ. The CDR3 has 15 amino acids. The V gene end was trimmed by 3 bases and the J gene end by 0 bases; junction bases not matched to a gene: 2. Here the CDR3 reads CASSFAGGSNQPQHF. The DNA of the CDR3 is TGTGCCAGCAGCTTCGCAGGGGGTAGCAATCAGCCCCAGCATTTT.